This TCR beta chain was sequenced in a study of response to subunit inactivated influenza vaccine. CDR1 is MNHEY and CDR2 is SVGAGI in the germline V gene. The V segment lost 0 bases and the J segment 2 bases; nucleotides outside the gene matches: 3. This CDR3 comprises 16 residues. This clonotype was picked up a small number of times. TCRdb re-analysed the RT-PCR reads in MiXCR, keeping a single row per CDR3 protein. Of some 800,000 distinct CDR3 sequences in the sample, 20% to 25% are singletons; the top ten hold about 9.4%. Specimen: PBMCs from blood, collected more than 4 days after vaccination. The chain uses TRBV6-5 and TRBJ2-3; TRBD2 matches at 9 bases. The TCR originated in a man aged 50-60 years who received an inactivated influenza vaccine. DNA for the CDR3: TGTGCCAGCAGTTACTCTGCGGGGGGGAACACAGATACGCAGTATTTT. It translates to CASSYSAGGNTDTQYF.